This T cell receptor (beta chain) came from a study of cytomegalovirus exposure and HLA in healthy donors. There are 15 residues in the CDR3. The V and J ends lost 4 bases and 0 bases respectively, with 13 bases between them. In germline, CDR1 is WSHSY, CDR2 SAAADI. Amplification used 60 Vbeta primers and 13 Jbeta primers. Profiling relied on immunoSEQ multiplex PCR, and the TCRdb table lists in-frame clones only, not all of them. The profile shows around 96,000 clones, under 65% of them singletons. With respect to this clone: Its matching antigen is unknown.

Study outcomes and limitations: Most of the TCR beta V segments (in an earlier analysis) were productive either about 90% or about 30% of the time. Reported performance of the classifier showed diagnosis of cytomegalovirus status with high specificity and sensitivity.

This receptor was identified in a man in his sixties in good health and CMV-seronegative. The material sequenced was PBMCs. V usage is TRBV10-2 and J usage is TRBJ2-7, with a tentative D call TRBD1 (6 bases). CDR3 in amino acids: CASSAQGPYSYEQYF. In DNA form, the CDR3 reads TGCGCCAGCAGTGCACAGGGCCCATACTCCTACGAGCAGTACTTC.